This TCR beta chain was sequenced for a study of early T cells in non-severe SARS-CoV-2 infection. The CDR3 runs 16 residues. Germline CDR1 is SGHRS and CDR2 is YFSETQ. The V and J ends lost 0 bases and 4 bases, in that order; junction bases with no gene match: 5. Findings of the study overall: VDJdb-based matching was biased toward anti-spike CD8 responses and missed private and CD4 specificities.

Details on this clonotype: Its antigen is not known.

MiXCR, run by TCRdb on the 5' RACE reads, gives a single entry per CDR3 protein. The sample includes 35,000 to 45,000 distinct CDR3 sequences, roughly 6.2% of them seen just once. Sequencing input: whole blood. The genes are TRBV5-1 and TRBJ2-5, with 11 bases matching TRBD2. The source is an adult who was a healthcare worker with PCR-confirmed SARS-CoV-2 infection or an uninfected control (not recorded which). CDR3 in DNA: TGCGCCAGCAGCTTGGGAGGGGGACTAGCGGCAGAGACCCAGTACTTC. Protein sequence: CASSLGGGLAAETQYF.